Listed here is a single T cell receptor (beta chain). Its binding antigen is unknown. Nothing much larger sits one base from this clone, and base qualities are not available. Including cysteine and phenylalanine, the CDR3 has 14 amino acids. The retained sequence is limited to the CDR3, 42 bases, with the frame set at the first base. V is cut by 5 bases and J by 7 bases, and the space between the germline ends is 17 bases. Looking up the germline V gene (reference sequence) yields CDR1 MNHNY and CDR2 SVGAGI. The intended sense of this specimen's time point label: progressive disease on ibrutinib. For TCR beta library preparation, approximately 2.2 micrograms of genomic DNA were isolated from cryopreserved PBMCs. Longitudinal blood samples from CLL patients on ibrutinib monotherapy were analyzed using high-throughput TCR beta sequencing. The patients took part in an open-label, single-center phase 2 trial of ibrutinib monotherapy.

This record belongs to a study of cytotoxic CD8 clonotypes in ibrutinib-treated CLL (dated by TCRdb to the early 2020s). Regarding the research as a whole: The cohort was composed of about 10 relapsed/refractory and about 15 treatment-naive patients; IGHV unmutated status was identified in around 17 patients. On average, each sample had some 250,000 productive templates and roughly 95,000 productive rearrangements. Cryopreserved peripheral blood mononuclear cells were collected before treatment, at response, and at either disease progression or sustained remission. Response samples were taken after a median of 12 months on treatment, ranging from 6 to 36 months. Patients were still on ibrutinib when every remission and progressive disease sample was collected. Longitudinal samples were available for about 30% of the roughly 86 trial participants. Partial responses were observed in around 25 patients and complete responses in 2; after a median follow-up of around 68 months, remission was maintained in approximately 14 patients and progression was observed in about twelve.

General conclusions and limits of the study: Clonality rose at ibrutinib response, remained stable during sustained remission, and dropped back toward baseline at progression. Baseline clonality exceeded that of age-matched healthy donors and correlated strongly with circulating CD8+ T-cell counts. Sampling times were not matched between sustained-remission and progressing patients, and lymph node repertoires were not studied. Public clonotypes were rare and either shrank or stayed stable during treatment, and the rise in clonality at ibrutinib response reflected expansion of private clonotypes.

The goal of deep resolution MiSeq sequencing was a depth between 1 in 1 million and 1 in 200,000 T cells, and coverage averaged 10x per clonotype. TCR beta libraries were generated with the immunoSEQ hsTCRB Kit. Concerning the study's data processing: ImmunoSEQ Data Assistant and ImmunoSEQ Analyzer were used for data analysis, and V, D and J genes were assigned according to IMGT definitions. Clonality was computed as one minus normalized Shannon entropy of productive rearrangement frequencies, ranging from 0 to 1. Public clonotype analysis was restricted to overrepresented clonotypes comprising at least 0.05% of each patient's repertoire. Roughly 12 age-matched healthy donor repertoires from immuneACCESS were used as controls for clonality. TCRdb took this table from immuneACCESS and kept in-frame rearrangements with V and J called. Such tables lack part of the clones; where checked against another copy, unresolved V genes explain under half of the gap, and the rest is unexplained. The DNA was the basis for D and trimming; V, J and clone size are from that table. The sample table records fewer than 300,000 clones; approximately 76% of these occur just once. About 5.3% of the sample goes to the ten largest clones.

The receptor's source is a human donor with chronic lymphocytic leukemia. The V gene is TRBV6-6 and the J gene is TRBJ2-5; TRBD2 is perhaps the D gene, given 7 matching bases. This specimen was PBMCs, taken at disease progression, from a patient treated with ibrutinib. The CDR3 here reads CASSEGGGSGTQYF. At the DNA level, the sequence is TGTGCCAGCAGTGAGGGAGGGGGTAGTGGGACCCAGTACTTC.